A single sample is the source of the 31 T cell receptor beta chains below, sequenced in a study of beta chain features in type 1 diabetes. Antigens of these TCRs are unknown. Study-wide points: Shorter TCRB CDR3s, moderately but significantly so, marked every one of the four CD4+ subsets in Type 1 diabetes patients.

cDNA synthesis used the whole RNA isolate, giving expressed TCRB sequences. Method: immunoSEQ multiplex PCR; TCRdb's copy keeps in-frame clones and lacks some. The data hold approximately 270,000 clones, with around 15% observed a single time. Input material: naive CD4+ T cells from blood. These TCRs come from a man aged 25 to 45 with type 1 diabetes.

The CDR3 is CASSLSSDYGYTF. The CDR3 DNA is TGTGCCAGCAGTTTATCGTCGGACTATGGCTACACCTTC. The rearrangement links TRBV28 to TRBJ1-2; D call uncertain. CDR1 and CDR2 (germline): MDHEN, SYDVKM. The CDR3 runs 13 residues. Trimming left V 1 base short and J 3 bases short, with 6 bases between.

V and J are TRBV28 and TRBJ1-4; D unclear. The germline CDR1 and CDR2 sequences are MDHEN and SYDVKM. This CDR3 is built from 13 residues. The V end was cut by 7 bases, the J end by 5 bases, with 11 bases between. For the CDR3, the DNA is TGTGCCAGCATAGCAGGAGGGAATGAAAAACTGTTTTTT. Its protein product is CASIAGGNEKLFF.

The chain couples TRBV29-1 to TRBJ2-5, with D possibly being TRBD2 (5 bases). The CDR3 sequence is 12 residues long. Germline V gives CDR1 SQVTM, CDR2 ANQGSEA. With 4 bases removed from V and 3 bases from J, the gap between germline ends came to 9 bases. The CDR3 protein is CSVGPGKETQYF. The CDR3 DNA follows: TGCAGCGTTGGGCCCGGGAAAGAGACCCAGTACTTC.

This chain links TRBV5-5 with TRBJ2-2; D uncertain. Germline values: CDR1 SGHKS, CDR2 YYEKEE (reference sequence). The CDR3 runs 15 residues. V was pared by 3 bases and J by 0 bases, with 9 bases between. The CDR3 sequence: CASSSSRTNTGELFF. DNA of the CDR3: TGTGCCAGCAGCTCGTCTAGGACGAACACCGGGGAGCTGTTTTTT. The full variable domain, completed using reference TRBV5-5 and TRBJ2-2, is DAGVTQSPTHLIKTRGQQVTLRCSPISGHKSVSWYQQVLGQGPQFIFQYYEKEERGRGNFPDRFSARQFPNYSSELNVNALLLGDSALYLCASSSSRTNTGELFFGEGSRLTVL.

The chain links TRBV5-4 to TRBJ2-3; TRBD2 matches 12 bases. V trimming: 1 base; J trimming: 2 bases; junction bases outside the gene matches: 8. The CDR3 loop spans 18 amino acids. Germline assignment: CDR1 SGHNT and CDR2 YYREEE (reference sequence). The CDR3 nucleotides read TGTGCCAGCAGCTTGCTGCGGACTAGCGGGGTCCACACAGATACGCAGTATTTT. Amino acids: CASSLLRTSGVHTDTQYF. Using reference TRBV5-4 and TRBJ2-3 for the parts outside the CDR3, the full variable domain is ETGVTQSPTHLIKTRGQQVTLRCSSQSGHNTVSWYQQALGQGPQFIFQYYREEENGRGNFPPRFSGLQFPNYSSELNVNALELDDSALYLCASSLLRTSGVHTDTQYFGPGTRLTVL.

This clone was detected only a few times. This sequence joins TRBV27 and TRBJ2-2, with D unresolved. Per the germline V gene, CDR1 is MNHEY and CDR2 is SMNVEV (reference sequence). CDR3 length equals 15 residues. V lost 0 bases and J lost 4, with 9 bases in between. The CDR3 region is CASSLSYGITGELFF. As DNA, the CDR3 is TGTGCCAGCAGTTTATCTTACGGTATCACCGGGGAGCTGTTTTTT.

CDR3 DNA sequence: TGTGCCAGCAGCTCCGGGACAGGGGACACTGAAGCTTTCTTT. Translation gives CASSSGTGDTEAFF. The V call is TRBV6-5, the J call TRBJ1-1; 10 bases are shared with TRBD1. This CDR3 contains 14 residues. Germline V gene lookup returns CDR1 MNHEY and CDR2 SVGAGI. The V gene end was trimmed by 6 bases and the J gene end by 3 bases; junction bases not matched to a gene: 4.

J is TRBJ1-1 and V is TRBV29-1; no definite D call. Trimming removed 6 bases at V and 2 bases at J, with 16 bases between. The CDR3 consists of 14 residues. Germline CDR1 reads SQVTM; CDR2 reads ANQGSEA. CDR3 in DNA: TGCAGCGTGACCCCATTTACAGCTAACACTGAAGCTTTCTTT. Translated, it gives CSVTPFTANTEAFF.

The table lists this clone with a few counts. The gene calls are TRBV5-8 and TRBJ1-1; possibly TRBD1 for D (6 bases). The ends were cut back, 5 bases at V and 1 base at J, with 15 bases in the middle. Per germline, CDR1 SGHTS and CDR2 YDEGEE. This CDR3 is 15 amino acids long. CDR3 nucleotide sequence: TGTGCCAGCAGTCTGGGGGCATTCAAGAACACTGAAGCTTTCTTT. Its translation: CASSLGAFKNTEAFF.

This clone was counted only a few times. This sequence joins TRBV28 and TRBJ2-4; 12 nucleotides match TRBD1. CDR1 is MDHEN and CDR2 is SYDVKM in the germline V gene. CDR3 size: 13 residues. With 11 bases clipped from V and 7 bases from J, the junction kept 6 bases outside the gene matches. CDR3 residues: CACGTGGINIQYF. In DNA, the CDR3 is TGTGCCTGCGGGACAGGGGGCATTAACATTCAGTACTTC.

This clone was observed a few times. CDR3: CASSLSRQGIGSYEQYF. CDR3 coding DNA: TGTGCCAGCAGCTTAAGTCGGCAGGGAATAGGATCATACGAGCAGTACTTC. The genes are TRBV7-9 and TRBJ2-7; TRBD1 is a possible D gene (5 bases). V lost 2 bases, J lost 4 bases, and 21 bases lay in between. CDR1 and CDR2 (germline): SEHNR, FQNEAQ (reference sequence). The length of the CDR3 is 17 residues.

This rearrangement joins TRBV9 to TRBJ2-7, with TRBD2 matching over 8 bases. This CDR3 comprises 16 residues. Germline trimming cut 4 bases from V and 2 bases from J; bases unmatched to any gene: 11. Looked up from germline, CDR1 is SGDLS and CDR2 is YYNGEE. The CDR3 bases are TGTGCCAGCAGCCTCGGGGGGGCCCACGGGGCCTACGAGCAGTACTTC. The encoded protein is CASSLGGAHGAYEQYF.

The chain uses TRBV25-1 and TRBJ1-6, with D unresolved. V was pared by 2 bases and J by 4 bases, with 6 bases between. The CDR3 is 14 residues long. Germline V gene lookup returns CDR1 MGHDK and CDR2 SYGVNS. CDR3 in amino acids: CASSENGYNSPLHF. CDR3 coding DNA: TGTGCCAGCAGTGAAAACGGTTATAATTCACCCCTCCACTTT.

The chain combines TRBV9 with TRBJ1-2; TRBD1 aligns across 8 bases. CDR3 length: 15 amino acids. Germline V gene sequence: CDR1 SGDLS, CDR2 YYNGEE. Unmatched junction bases numbered 7, after V lost 1 base and J lost 5 bases. The DNA of the CDR3 is TGTGCCAGCAGCGTAAGCGGACAGGGAAAGTATGGCTACACCTTC. Protein: CASSVSGQGKYGYTF.

The chain employs TRBV28 and TRBJ2-3, with a tentative D call TRBD1 (5 bases). Trimming stripped 3 bases from V and 3 bases from J, with 10 bases between. The CDR3 has 14 residues. CDR1 and CDR2 (germline): MDHEN, SYDVKM. CDR3 nucleotide sequence: TGTGCCAGCAGTTTCGGAAGGGGAACAGATACGCAGTATTTT. Residues: CASSFGRGTDTQYF.

This clone was detected only a few times. This rearrangement joins TRBV6-6 to TRBJ2-1; no firm D call. V was clipped by 4 bases and J by 3 bases, with 10 bases between them. This CDR3 comprises 14 residues. Germline loops: CDR1 MNHNY, CDR2 SVGAGI (reference sequence). In DNA, the CDR3 is TGTGCCAGCAGTTTGGCTAGTAGCTACAATGAGCAGTTCTTC. Residues: CASSLASSYNEQFF.

The chain employs TRBV6-5 and TRBJ1-1; 9 nucleotides align to TRBD1. Germline CDR1 and CDR2: MNHEY and SVGAGI. With 2 bases clipped from V and 6 bases from J, the junction kept 10 bases outside the gene matches. The CDR3 is 16 residues long. Written as DNA, the CDR3 is TGTGCCAGCAGTTACACCCCTTTTACAGGGGGCTCTGAAGCTTTCTTT. This gives the protein CASSYTPFTGGSEAFF.

This clone came up many times. CDR3 loop: CASTWTSGETQYF. The DNA of the CDR3 is TGTGCCAGCACCTGGACTAGCGGAGAGACCCAGTACTTC. The gene calls are TRBV7-2 and TRBJ2-5, with 10 positions matching TRBD2. The germline V gene encodes CDR1 SGHTA and CDR2 FQGNSA. V dropped 7 bases and J dropped 4; count of bases not matched to a gene: 3. This CDR3 has 13 amino acids.

This clone has just a few counts. The chain combines TRBV28 with TRBJ2-6; 8 positions match TRBD1. The CDR3 is 18 amino acids. Trimming at V came to 4 bases and at J to 4 bases, leaving 12 bases not matched to a gene. CDR1 and CDR2 from the germline V gene are MDHEN and SYDVKM. This chain's CDR3 is CASSSTGVLERGANVLTF. CDR3 bases: TGTGCCAGCAGTTCGACAGGGGTATTGGAGAGGGGGGCCAACGTCCTGACTTTC.

V usage is TRBV19 and J usage is TRBJ1-1; TRBD1 might be the D (5 bases). The germline V and J ends were trimmed by 6 bases and 7 bases, with 18 bases remaining between them. CDR3 length: 14 residues. Per the germline V gene, CDR1 is LNHDA and CDR2 is SQIVND (reference sequence). This CDR3 is CASRGREWDNEAFF. CDR3 coding DNA: TGTGCCAGTAGGGGCAGGGAATGGGATAATGAAGCTTTCTTT.

The chain joins TRBV6-5 to TRBJ1-1, with D possibly being TRBD1 (6 bases). This CDR3 spans 12 amino acids. The V and J ends lost 2 bases and 10 bases respectively, with 11 bases between them. Germline lookup yields CDR1 MNHEY and CDR2 SVGAGI. The CDR3: CASSYRGGSAFF. The CDR3 coding sequence is TGTGCCAGCAGTTACCGAGGGGGATCAGCTTTCTTT.

J is TRBJ2-7 and V is TRBV6-5, with TRBD2 identical over 10 bases. CDR1 is MNHEY and CDR2 is SVGAGI in the germline V gene. The CDR3 runs to 13 residues. V gave up 6 bases and J gave up 3 bases; unmatched junction bases: 2. CDR3 nucleotide sequence: TGTGCCAGCAGCCGGACTAGCGGCTACGAGCAGTACTTC. Amino acids: CASSRTSGYEQYF.

The sample holds a few counts of this clone. The chain employs TRBV5-1 and TRBJ2-5; 16 nucleotides agree with TRBD2. The CDR3 runs 17 residues. The V segment lost 3 bases and the J segment 5 bases; nucleotides outside the gene matches: 7. The germline CDR1 and CDR2 sequences are SGHRS and YFSETQ. The chain's CDR3 is CASSSGLAGGRIETQYF. CDR3 in DNA: TGCGCCAGCAGCTCGGGACTAGCGGGAGGGCGGATCGAGACCCAGTACTTC. Looking up the rest from reference TRBV5-1 and TRBJ2-5 gives the full variable domain: KAGVTQTPRYLIKTRGQQVTLSCSPISGHRSVSWYQQTPGQGLQFLFEYFSETQRNKGNFPGRFSGRQFSNSRSEMNVSTLELGDSALYLCASSSGLAGGRIETQYFGPGTRLLVL.

This chain joins TRBV4-1 and TRBJ1-5, with TRBD1 matching 8 bases. Trimming at V came to 0 bases and at J to 7 bases, leaving 17 bases not matched to a gene. Germline loops: CDR1 MGHRA, CDR2 YSYEKL. This CDR3 spans 19 amino acids. The CDR3 region has the DNA TGCGCCAGCAGCCAAGAACTAACCCGGACAGGGAGGCAAGGGCAGCCCCAGCATTTT. Its protein product is CASSQELTRTGRQGQPQHF.

The V gene is TRBV29-1, the J gene TRBJ2-1, with TRBD2 matching 10 bases. This CDR3 contains 15 residues. CDR1 and CDR2 (germline): SQVTM, ANQGSEA. V was clipped by 7 bases and J by 2 bases; unmatched bases: 8. CDR3 nucleotide sequence: TGCAGCGCCATCGGACTAGCGGAGCCCTACAATGAGCAGTTCTTC. Protein product: CSAIGLAEPYNEQFF.

The chain is built from TRBV5-4 and TRBJ2-7, with a tentative D call TRBD1 (6 bases). The CDR3 extends over 14 amino acids. Germline lookup yields CDR1 SGHNT and CDR2 YYREEE (reference sequence). V was cut by 1 base and J by 4 bases, with 12 bases left in between. CDR3 bases: TGTGCCAGCAGCTTGACAAACCAGGGGTACGAGCAGTACTTC. Protein: CASSLTNQGYEQYF.

This clone was recorded a few times. The chain couples TRBV30 to TRBJ2-1, with 10 bases that match TRBD2. In germline, CDR1 is GTSNPN, CDR2 SVGIG (reference sequence). The CDR3 runs 15 residues. The trim removed 1 base at V and 2 bases at J, leaving 2 bases unmatched. The CDR3 loop reads CAWSAGLAAYNEQFF. CDR3 nucleotide sequence: TGTGCCTGGAGTGCCGGACTAGCGGCCTACAATGAGCAGTTCTTC.

The V gene is TRBV14, the J gene TRBJ1-1, with a tentative D call TRBD1 (5 bases). The germline V and J ends were trimmed by 0 bases and 5 bases, with 7 bases remaining between them. This CDR3 is built from 13 residues. The germline V gene has CDR1 SGHDN and CDR2 FVKESK. The CDR3 coding sequence is TGTGCCAGCAGCCAAGAGGAGGGGACTGAAGCTTTCTTT. As protein: CASSQEEGTEAFF. The full variable domain, rest sourced from reference TRBV14 and TRBJ1-1, is EAGVTQFPSHSVIEKGQTVTLRCDPISGHDNLYWYRRVMGKEIKFLLHFVKESKQDESGMPNNRFLAERTGGTYSTLKVQPAELEDSGVYFCASSQEEGTEAFFGQGTRLTVV.

This clone was found a few times. The chain recombines TRBV29-1 with TRBJ2-7, with D possibly being TRBD1 (5 bases). Trimming left V 7 bases short and J 1 base short, with 17 bases between. The CDR3 is 14 residues long. CDR1 SQVTM and CDR2 ANQGSEA come from the germline V gene. CDR3 in DNA: TGCAGCGCCCGAGCCCAGGGTTTGTCCTACGAGCAGTACTTC. Residues: CSARAQGLSYEQYF.

The rearrangement links TRBV19 to TRBJ1-5; 8 positions agree with TRBD1. Germline assignment: CDR1 LNHDA and CDR2 SQIVND (reference sequence). The V and J ends lost 5 bases and 9 bases, in that order; junction bases with no gene match: 9. The CDR3 loop spans 14 amino acids. For the CDR3, the DNA is TGTGCCAGTAGTTCCGGACAGGGCGAGGGGCCCCAGCATTTT. Translated: CASSSGQGEGPQHF.

V usage is TRBV2 and J usage is TRBJ2-7; 7 bases are a match to TRBD1. Per the germline V gene, CDR1 is SNHLY and CDR2 is FYNNEI. CDR3 length: 13 amino acids. Trimming at V came to 9 bases and at J to 6 bases, leaving 11 bases not matched to a gene. The CDR3 spells CASSGQRLVEQYF. CDR3 DNA: TGTGCCAGTTCGGGACAGCGTCTTGTCGAGCAGTACTTC.